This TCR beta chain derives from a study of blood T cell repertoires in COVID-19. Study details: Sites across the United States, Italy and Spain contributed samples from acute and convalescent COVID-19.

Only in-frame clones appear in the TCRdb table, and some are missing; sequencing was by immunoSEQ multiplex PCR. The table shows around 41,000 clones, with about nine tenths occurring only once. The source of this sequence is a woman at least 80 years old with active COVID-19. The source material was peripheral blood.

CDR3 nucleotide sequence: TGTGCCAGCAGTCTTTATACAGGGGAGGAGACCCAGTACTTC. Protein product: CASSLYTGEETQYF. This rearrangement joins TRBV14 to TRBJ2-5, with 7 bases aligning to TRBD1. The CDR3 covers 14 residues. Per germline, CDR1 SGHDN and CDR2 FVKESK. J gave up 5 bases and V 6 bases, and 9 bases lay outside the gene matches.